This T cell receptor beta chain was recovered during a study of beta chain features in type 1 diabetes. Comment on this clone: Its antigen is not known.

Findings and caveats of the study: All four CD4+ subsets from Type 1 diabetes patients carried moderately but significantly shorter TCRB CDR3s.

The isolated RNA, all of it, was reverse transcribed, so expressed TCRB transcripts were what got sequenced. TCRdb's copy holds only in-frame clones and misses some; the assay was immunoSEQ multiplex PCR. The sample carries about 660,000 clones, about an eighth recorded once. The germline V gene has CDR1 MRHNA and CDR2 SNTAGT. CDR3 length: 13 residues. V lost 6 bases and J lost 5, with 12 bases in between. The sequenced sample consisted of naive CD4+ T cells from blood. This chain connects TRBV6-4 to TRBJ2-3; D remains unclear. This clonotype was obtained from a man younger than 35 with type 1 diabetes. The CDR3 bases are TGTGCCAGCAGCCCCCGGTGGGGAGATACGCAGTATTTT. It codes for CASSPRWGDTQYF.